This T cell receptor (beta chain) came from a study of blood T cell repertoires in COVID-19. Across the whole study: Spain, Italy and the United States supplied samples that represented acute and convalescent COVID-19.

Seattle enrolled patients during active infection and tracked them longitudinally. Original processing notes: Amplifying reference gene primers gave estimates of nucleated cell counts. Some clones are missing from TCRdb's copy, which holds only in-frame ones; the method was immunoSEQ multiplex PCR. That table furnishes V, J and clone size, whereas the DNA furnished D and trimming. The table lists under 450,000 clones, around 88% of them singletons, with roughly an eighth in the top ten. Germline loops: CDR1 SGHAT, CDR2 FQNNGV. The CDR3 covers 14 residues. V dropped 7 bases and J dropped 3 bases, with 12 bases sitting between them.

The rearrangement joins TRBV11-2 to TRBJ2-2; D remains ambiguous. The receptor was derived from a woman in her 50s with COVID-19, enrolled during active disease. Input material: peripheral blood. CDR3 nucleotide sequence: TGTGCCAGCATCCCTATACGGGACACCGGGGAGCTGTTTTTT. Translating it yields CASIPIRDTGELFF.